The 20 T cell receptor beta chains listed next were all sequenced from one sample in a study of T cells in Graves' hyperthyroidism and ophthalmopathy. TCR beta CDR3 regions were amplified from RNA. Carried out on the TCR CDR3, a first-round RT-PCR used the HTBI primer set. TCRdb redid the calling of the multiplex PCR reads with MiXCR, one entry per CDR3 protein. Of tens of thousands of distinct CDR3 sequences listed, roughly 51% were seen once; the top ten hold approximately 30%. Sequencing used peripheral blood or thyroid tissue (not recorded which). The source is a young man with Graves' hyperthyroidism.

V usage is TRBV7-2 and J usage is TRBJ1-1, with TRBD1 identical over 7 bases. V lost 5 bases, J lost 3 bases, and 6 bases stayed unmatched. This CDR3 contains 14 residues. Per the germline V gene, CDR1 is SGHTA and CDR2 is FQGNSA. CDR3 region: CASSPRTGDTEAFF. The CDR3, as DNA: TGTGCCAGCAGCCCACGGACAGGAGACACTGAAGCTTTCTTT. Full variable domain (outside the CDR3, taken from reference TRBV7-2 and TRBJ1-1): GAGVSQSPSNKVTEKGKDVELRCDPISGHTALYWYRQSLGQGLEFLIYFQGNSAPDKSGLPSDRFSAERTGGSVSTLTIQRTQQEDSAVYLCASSPRTGDTEAFFGQGTRLTVV.

The sample holds many counts of this clonotype. The chain couples TRBV5-5 to TRBJ2-7; 7 positions match TRBD2. The CDR3 loop spans 15 amino acids. CDR1 and CDR2 (germline): SGHKS, YYEKEE (reference sequence). The J segment lost 6 bases and the V segment lost 4 bases, leaving 13 bases of the junction unmatched. The CDR3 DNA sequence: TGTGCCAGCAGCCGCGTAGCGGGCCTGGCGGGCGAGCAGTACTTC. Amino acids: CASSRVAGLAGEQYF.

J is TRBJ1-5 and V is TRBV20-1; TRBD1 might be the D (5 bases). There are 12 residues in the CDR3. Germline-derived CDR1 and CDR2 are DFQATT and SNEGSKA (reference sequence). V dropped 5 bases and J dropped 7 bases, with 12 bases sitting between them. Here the CDR3 reads CSARRDDQPQHF. The CDR3 DNA reads TGCAGTGCTCGCAGGGACGACCAGCCCCAGCATTTT.

The chain joins TRBV2 to TRBJ2-5; a possible D gene is TRBD2 (6 bases). The CDR3 covers 11 residues. V lost 5 bases to trimming and J lost 12 bases, with 13 bases between them. From germline, CDR1 is SNHLY and CDR2 FYNNEI. The CDR3 coding sequence is TGTGCCAGCAGTTACTCAGGAGGGAAGTACTTC. Protein: CASSYSGGKYF.

This clonotype was counted at least ten times. The CDR3 DNA follows: TGTGCCAGCAGTTACTCGAACGGGGCGCTAGGTTCACCCCTCCACTTT. It is translated as CASSYSNGALGSPLHF. The genes are TRBV6-5 and TRBJ1-6; tentative D call: TRBD1 (5 bases). The length of the CDR3 is 16 residues. Looked up from germline, CDR1 is MNHEY and CDR2 is SVGAGI. Trimming took off 0 bases at V and 9 bases at J, with 15 bases between the two ends.

As for this clonotype: One junction end does not reproduce the germline sequence, and a read error may be involved. The rearrangement joins TRBV10-2 to TRBJ1-1; D perhaps matches TRBD1 (5 bases). The CDR3 contains 14 residues. Germline CDR1 reads WSHSY; CDR2 reads SAAADI. CDR3 nucleotide sequence: TGCGCCAGCAGTGACGATGGGACGAACTCTGAAGCTTTCTTT. Translating it yields CASSDDGTNSEAFF.

This clonotype was recorded once. This chain joins TRBV24-1 and TRBJ1-2; tentatively, D is TRBD1 (5 bases). Germline V gives CDR1 KGHDR, CDR2 SFDVKD. Trimming removed 3 bases at V and 7 bases at J, with 14 bases between. The CDR3 runs 14 residues. This CDR3 is CATSDRGFIGGYTF. CDR3 bases: TGTGCCACCAGTGATCGGGGGTTCATCGGTGGCTACACCTTC.

This chain joins TRBV7-2 and TRBJ1-5, with D unresolved. The CDR3 runs 15 residues. CDR1 is SGHTA and CDR2 is FQGNSA in the germline V gene. Deletions cut 4 bases from V and 7 bases from J, with 17 bases between. The CDR3 coding sequence is TGTGCCAGCAGCTCGGAAGGTCGTAGATGGCAGCCCCAGCATTTT. This gives the protein CASSSEGRRWQPQHF.

This clonotype was found many times. The rearrangement joins TRBV7-6 to TRBJ2-7; D not certain. This CDR3 region has 13 residues. Trimming cost V 5 bases and J 4 bases, with 12 bases left between them. Germline V CDR1 and CDR2: SGHVS, FNYEAQ. CDR3 coding DNA: TGTGCCAGCAGCCTAAAGGGCGAGTACGAGCAGTACTTC. Translating it yields CASSLKGEYEQYF. The full variable domain, rest sourced from reference TRBV7-6 and TRBJ2-7, is GAGVSQSPRYKVTKRGQDVALRCDPISGHVSLYWYRQALGQGPEFLTYFNYEAQQDKSGLPNDRFSAERPEGSISTLTIQRTEQRDSAMYRCASSLKGEYEQYFGPGTRLTVT.

CDR3 bases: TGTGCCATCAGTGCCAAGACTAGCGGGGGCCCCCGAGATACGCAGTATTTT. Residues: CAISAKTSGGPRDTQYF. The chain uses TRBV10-3 and TRBJ2-3, with 12 bases that match TRBD2. The CDR3 is 17 residues long. With V trimmed by 4 bases and J by 5 bases, 10 bases remained unmatched. Looked up from germline, CDR1 is ENHRY and CDR2 is SYGVKD.

V gene TRBV14 combines with J gene TRBJ1-2, with unresolved D. The germline V gene encodes CDR1 SGHDN and CDR2 FVKESK. Trimming removed 0 bases from V and 6 bases from J, with 11 bases in between. CDR3 length equals 14 residues. CDR3 sequence: CASSQEPRLDGYTF. In DNA form, the CDR3 reads TGTGCCAGCAGCCAAGAGCCTCGCCTCGATGGCTACACCTTC.

This clonotype was recorded only once. It may be a read error: a sequence one base away is much more abundant. The rearrangement joins TRBV27 to TRBJ2-2; D may be TRBD1 (5 bases). This CDR3 is 15 amino acids long. Germline V gene lookup returns CDR1 MNHEY and CDR2 SMNVEV (reference sequence). V lost 4 bases, J lost 4 bases, and 13 bases lay in between. The CDR3 protein is CASSSRQGITGELFF. CDR3 nucleotide sequence: TGTGCCAGCAGTTCCCGGCAGGGAATCACCGGGGAGCTGTTTTTT.

V is TRBV9 and J is TRBJ2-7; 8 bases are a match to TRBD2. The CDR3 is 15 amino acids. V lost 4 bases and J lost 2; bases outside the gene matches: 8. Per the germline V gene, CDR1 is SGDLS and CDR2 is YYNGEE. Here the CDR3 reads CASSPGGGIPYEQYF. The CDR3 nucleotides read TGTGCCAGCAGCCCCGGGGGGGGGATCCCCTACGAGCAGTACTTC.

This clonotype was seen ten or more times. The genes are TRBV20-1 and TRBJ1-5; D is possibly TRBD1 (6 bases). Trimming shortened V by 4 bases and J by 6 bases, and 10 bases separated the two germline ends. CDR3 length: 12 amino acids. Looked up from germline, CDR1 is DFQATT and CDR2 is SNEGSKA (reference sequence). CDR3 residues: CSATTGTQPQHF. The DNA for the CDR3 is TGCAGTGCTACAACAGGGACTCAGCCCCAGCATTTT.

The chain recombines TRBV10-2 with TRBJ2-7; D call uncertain. The CDR3 contains 11 residues. CDR1 WSHSY and CDR2 SAAADI come from the germline V gene. With 10 bases removed from V and 7 bases from J, the gap between germline ends came to 14 bases. CDR3 sequence: CANSHSSEQYF. The DNA of the CDR3 is TGCGCCAACAGCCATAGTTCAGAGCAGTACTTC.

This clonotype was found many times. The chain joins TRBV11-2 to TRBJ1-1; 7 bases agree with TRBD1. From germline, CDR1 is SGHAT and CDR2 FQNNGV. Germline trimming cut 4 bases from V and 0 bases from J; bases unmatched to any gene: 8. The CDR3 loop spans 16 amino acids. CDR3 protein: CASSWPPGQLNTEAFF. CDR3 nucleotide sequence: TGTGCCAGCAGCTGGCCCCCGGGACAGTTGAACACTGAAGCTTTCTTT.

The chain links TRBV29-1 to TRBJ2-7; D unclear. The CDR3 length is 14 residues. The ends were cut back, 6 bases at V and 9 bases at J, with 24 bases in the middle. Germline V gene data show CDR1 as SQVTM and CDR2 as ANQGSEA. In DNA form, the CDR3 reads TGCAGCGTGACCCCGGGCAGCACCCTTGTAGGGCAGTACTTC. It codes for CSVTPGSTLVGQYF.

The rearrangement links TRBV2 to TRBJ2-2, with TRBD2 identical over 8 bases. Germline-derived CDR1 and CDR2 are SNHLY and FYNNEI. The CDR3 loop spans 15 amino acids. Trimming cost V 8 bases and J 4 bases; bases outside gene matches: 9. The CDR3 DNA sequence: TGTGCCAGCCCGGGAGGGCAGTCGACCACCGGGGAGCTGTTTTTT. Encoded protein: CASPGGQSTTGELFF. Using reference TRBV2 and TRBJ2-2 for the parts outside the CDR3, the full variable domain is EPEVTQTPSHQVTQMGQEVILRCVPISNHLYFYWYRQILGQKVEFLVSFYNNEISEKSEIFDDQFSVERPDGSNFTLKIRSTKLEDSAMYFCASPGGQSTTGELFFGEGSRLTVL.

The rearrangement links TRBV2 to TRBJ2-7, with 12 bases identical to TRBD2. After removal of 7 bases from V and 7 bases from J, the junction contained 5 bases not matched to a gene. CDR3 length equals 13 residues. The germline V gene encodes CDR1 SNHLY and CDR2 FYNNEI. The CDR3 DNA follows: TGTGCCAGCAAGACTAGCGGGAGTAGTGAGCAGTACTTC. It yields the protein CASKTSGSSEQYF.

This chain links TRBV20-1 with TRBJ2-7; possible D gene TRBD1, 5 bases. The CDR3 consists of 13 residues. V gave up 6 bases and J gave up 4 bases, with 16 bases separating them. Germline values: CDR1 DFQATT, CDR2 SNEGSKA (reference sequence). The CDR3 loop reads CSAPAGYGYEQYF. The DNA for the CDR3 is TGCAGTGCCCCTGCAGGGTACGGATACGAGCAGTACTTC.